The sample holds a few counts of the clone carrying this T cell receptor (beta chain). Amplified TCR beta CDR3 regions came from RNA transcripts. RT-PCR in the first round (using the HTBI primer set) targeted the TCR CDR3. TCRdb reprocessed the multiplex PCR reads via MiXCR and lists one record per CDR3 protein. The sample shows over 500,000 distinct CDR3 sequences, roughly 17% of them seen only once. Uncontrolled infection, other autoimmune disease, pregnancy or lactation excluded patients. The PBMCs had their origin in about 9.7 ml of fresh peripheral blood. Germline CDR1 DFQATT, CDR2 SNEGSKA (reference sequence). The CDR3 is 13 amino acids. The ends were cut back, 2 bases at V and 8 bases at J, with 10 bases in the middle. The entry originates in a study of T cells in Graves' hyperthyroidism and ophthalmopathy. Overall study: Peripheral blood draws took place at initial diagnosis, ahead of any treatment.

The source is a woman between 18 and 29 years old with Graves' ophthalmopathy. This chain joins TRBV20-1 and TRBJ1-6; a possible D gene is TRBD1 (5 bases). The material sequenced was blood. This CDR3 is CSARRGVDSPLHF. DNA for the CDR3: TGCAGTGCTAGAAGAGGGGTTGATTCACCCCTCCACTTT.